Listed here are 27 T cell receptor beta chains from one sample, sequenced in a study of PD-1 blockade in classical Hodgkin lymphoma. Assay used: immunoSEQ multiplex PCR; TCRdb lists only in-frame clones, some missing. The sample holds 20,000 to 25,000 clones, nearly 75% seen once. Every single patient, without exception, relapsed after autologous stem cell transplantation, and brentuximab vedotin exposure varied. The starting material was peripheral blood mononuclear cells (PBMCs), obtained before the second cycle of nivolumab. All receptors come from a human donor with classical Hodgkin lymphoma.

The chain combines TRBV19 with TRBJ1-5, with D perhaps TRBD1 (6 bases). CDR3 length equals 15 residues. With 6 bases removed from V and 4 bases from J, the gap between germline ends came to 16 bases. CDR1 and CDR2 from the germline V gene are LNHDA and SQIVND (reference sequence). The CDR3 loop reads CASRNRVGGNQPQHF. The CDR3 nucleotides are TGTGCCAGTAGAAACAGGGTAGGAGGGAATCAGCCCCAGCATTTT.

The chain recombines TRBV5-1 with TRBJ2-3; the D gene is possibly TRBD2 (6 bases). Germline V gene sequence: CDR1 SGHRS, CDR2 YFSETQ. This CDR3 comprises 15 residues. V was cut by 0 bases and J by 0 bases, with 8 bases left in between. This chain's CDR3 is CASSLGSGSTDTQYF. DNA of the CDR3: TGCGCCAGCAGCTTGGGGAGCGGGAGCACAGATACGCAGTATTTT. Using reference TRBV5-1 and TRBJ2-3 for the parts outside the CDR3, the full variable domain is KAGVTQTPRYLIKTRGQQVTLSCSPISGHRSVSWYQQTPGQGLQFLFEYFSETQRNKGNFPGRFSGRQFSNSRSEMNVSTLELGDSALYLCASSLGSGSTDTQYFGPGTRLTVL.

By share of the sample, this clone is medium-sized (0.01 to 0.1%). The V gene is TRBV6-5, the J gene TRBJ1-3; D remains ambiguous. This CDR3 has 16 residues. Germline V gives CDR1 MNHEY, CDR2 SVGAGI. The ends were cut back, 4 bases at V and 1 base at J, with 14 bases in the middle. CDR3 sequence: CASSSWENPSGNTIYF. For the CDR3, the DNA is TGTGCCAGCAGTTCTTGGGAGAACCCATCTGGAAACACCATATATTTT.

This chain joins TRBV2 and TRBJ2-1; 13 bases line up with TRBD2. In germline, CDR1 is SNHLY, CDR2 FYNNEI. Trimming removed 9 bases from V and 15 bases from J; junction bases left unmatched: 8. The CDR3 is 12 residues long. The CDR3 nucleotides read TGTGCCAGGGGACTAGCGGGGTATGCCGTGTTCTTC. It specifies CARGLAGYAVFF.

The genes are TRBV2 and TRBJ2-7; D is possibly TRBD2 (5 bases). The V and J ends lost 3 bases and 6 bases respectively, with 18 bases between them. The CDR3 consists of 15 residues. Germline V gene lookup returns CDR1 SNHLY and CDR2 FYNNEI. CDR3 in DNA: TGTGCCAGCAGTGAGTCGGGGTCGGCCAACACCGAGCAGTACTTC. It yields the protein CASSESGSANTEQYF.

The chain recombines TRBV18 with TRBJ2-1, with no clear D. V was cut by 2 bases and J by 5 bases, with 4 bases left in between. The length of the CDR3 is 12 residues. From germline, CDR1 is KGHSH and CDR2 LQKENI. The CDR3 DNA sequence: TGTGCCAGCTCACCAGAGAACAATGAGCAGTTCTTC. This gives the protein CASSPENNEQFF. Looking up the rest from reference TRBV18 and TRBJ2-1 gives the full variable domain: NAGVMQNPRHLVRRRGQEARLRCSPMKGHSHVYWYRQLPEEGLKFMVYLQKENIIDESGMPKERFSAEFPKEGPSILRIQQVVRGDSAAYFCASSPENNEQFFGPGTRLTVL.

The chain carries TRBV2 and TRBJ1-4; 7 bases map to TRBD1. V trimming: 4 bases; J trimming: 5 bases; junction bases outside the gene matches: 7. This CDR3 is built from 15 residues. Germline V CDR1 and CDR2: SNHLY, FYNNEI. The CDR3 sequence is CASSGQGIPNEKLFF. In DNA form, the CDR3 reads TGTGCCAGCAGTGGACAGGGTATCCCAAATGAAAAACTGTTTTTT.

This chain connects TRBV4-1 to TRBJ2-3, with 9 bases identical to TRBD2. CDR1 is MGHRA and CDR2 is YSYEKL in the germline V gene. Unmatched junction bases numbered 9, after V lost 1 base and J lost 4 bases. The CDR3 has 17 amino acids. CDR3 coding DNA: TGCGCCAGCAGCCAAGGTATTAGCGGGAGTGTCGCAGATACGCAGTATTTT. It translates to CASSQGISGSVADTQYF.

The chain is built from TRBV6-5 and TRBJ2-1, with D unresolved. The germline V gene has CDR1 MNHEY and CDR2 SVGAGI. V was shortened by 2 bases and J by 3 bases, with 8 bases between the two germline ends. The length of the CDR3 is 14 residues. The CDR3 spells CASSYTDYYNEQFF. In nucleotides, the CDR3 is TGTGCCAGCAGTTACACGGATTACTACAATGAGCAGTTCTTC.

This sequence joins TRBV5-1 and TRBJ1-2; D not certain. CDR3 length equals 13 residues. Germline V gene sequence: CDR1 SGHRS, CDR2 YFSETQ. Trimming stripped 4 bases from V and 5 bases from J, with 12 bases between. The CDR3 here is CASSESGKYGYTF. The CDR3 DNA follows: TGCGCCAGCAGCGAGTCCGGGAAATATGGCTACACCTTC.

The chain recombines TRBV19 with TRBJ2-2; 7 bases map to TRBD1. The CDR3 is 16 residues long. Germline trimming cut 1 base from V and 1 base from J; bases unmatched to any gene: 3. Germline assignment: CDR1 LNHDA and CDR2 SQIVND (reference sequence). The CDR3 loop reads CASSIGQGGNTGELFF. For the CDR3, the DNA is TGTGCCAGTAGTATAGGACAGGGTGGGAACACCGGGGAGCTGTTTTTT.

The chain uses TRBV6-1 and TRBJ2-3, with no clear D. Germline values: CDR1 MNHNS, CDR2 SASEGT. Trimming removed 7 bases at V and 2 bases at J, with 16 bases between. The CDR3 extends over 15 amino acids. CDR3 sequence (DNA): TGTGCCAGCAAGCGTGGAGTGTCAGACACAGATACGCAGTATTTT. Translation gives CASKRGVSDTDTQYF.

The rearrangement uses TRBV7-9 and TRBJ2-7; a possible D gene is TRBD2 (6 bases). From germline, CDR1 is SEHNR and CDR2 FQNEAQ (reference sequence). V was trimmed by 1 base and J by 0 bases, leaving 13 bases between them. CDR3 length equals 16 residues. The CDR3 nucleotides read TGTGCCAGCAGCTTAGTCGATAGGACTAACTCCTACGAGCAGTACTTC. It codes for CASSLVDRTNSYEQYF.

The rearrangement joins TRBV15 to TRBJ2-3; 8 positions match TRBD2. This CDR3 contains 15 residues. V shed 8 bases, J shed 2 bases, and the junction held 9 bases outside the gene matches. Looked up from germline, CDR1 is LNHNV and CDR2 is YYDKDF (reference sequence). In DNA, the CDR3 is TGTGCCACCGGAGAAGCGGGAGACTACACAGATACGCAGTATTTT. Protein: CATGEAGDYTDTQYF.

The chain links TRBV10-3 to TRBJ1-6, with D possibly being TRBD1 (5 bases). Trimming left V 3 bases short and J 9 bases short, with 15 bases between. The CDR3 is 15 residues long. Germline assignment: CDR1 ENHRY and CDR2 SYGVKD. CDR3 loop: CAISDSGGDSSPLHF. The CDR3 DNA is TGTGCCATCAGTGACTCCGGGGGTGACAGTTCACCCCTCCACTTT.

The chain combines TRBV4-2 with TRBJ2-7; 13 nucleotides align to TRBD2. Germline CDR1 and CDR2: LGHNA and YNFKEQ. The CDR3 is 15 amino acids. Germline trimming cut 4 bases from V and 2 bases from J; bases unmatched to any gene: 2. Here the CDR3 DNA reads TGTGCCAGCAGCCCGGGGACTAGCGGGACCTACGAGCAGTACTTC. Its protein is CASSPGTSGTYEQYF.

This chain links TRBV30 with TRBJ2-7; 7 positions agree with TRBD2. CDR3 length: 15 amino acids. J lost 3 bases, V lost 0 bases, and 8 bases had no gene match. Germline CDR1 GTSNPN, CDR2 SVGIG (reference sequence). This CDR3 reads CAWSVRGTILYEQYF. The CDR3 DNA reads TGTGCCTGGAGTGTACGGGGGACTATCCTCTACGAGCAGTACTTC.

The table lists this clone with a count of one. This sequence joins TRBV14 and TRBJ2-5, with D possibly TRBD1 on 5 matching bases. From germline, CDR1 is SGHDN and CDR2 FVKESK. Trimming left V 4 bases short and J 4 bases short, with 7 bases between. The CDR3 is made up of 12 amino acids. The CDR3 nucleotides are TGTGCCAGCAGCCCCACAGGAGAGACCCAGTACTTC. Protein sequence: CASSPTGETQYF.

This clone was recorded a few times. The chain couples TRBV30 to TRBJ2-2; no clear D gene. Germline CDR1 GTSNPN, CDR2 SVGIG (reference sequence). CDR3 length: 15 residues. The ends were cut back, 2 bases at V and 4 bases at J, with 14 bases in the middle. CDR3 protein: CAWSRGRRVTGELFF. DNA for the CDR3: TGTGCCTGGAGTCGTGGGCGTAGGGTCACCGGGGAGCTGTTTTTT.

The rearrangement uses TRBV6-5 and TRBJ2-3, with D unresolved. Per the germline V gene, CDR1 is MNHEY and CDR2 is SVGAGI. The CDR3 is 16 residues long. With 2 bases removed from V and 2 bases from J, the gap between germline ends came to 14 bases. Here the CDR3 DNA reads TGTGCCAGCAGTTACGCCGGACGCCCCACCACAGATACGCAGTATTTT. As protein: CASSYAGRPTTDTQYF.

The chain uses TRBV30 and TRBJ1-3, with D uncertain. The CDR3 runs 15 residues. CDR1 is GTSNPN and CDR2 is SVGIG in the germline V gene (reference sequence). Trimming removed 3 bases at V and 0 bases at J, with 12 bases between. The CDR3 DNA reads as TGTGCCTGGAGCGTACGGTTCAACTCTGGAAACACCATATATTTT. This translates into CAWSVRFNSGNTIYF.

This chain uses TRBV15 with TRBJ2-7, with TRBD1 matching over 8 bases. The V gene's germline CDR1 is LNHNV and CDR2 YYDKDF (reference sequence). The CDR3 spans 15 residues. Trimming took 1 base from V and 7 from J; bases not matched to a gene: 9. CDR3 coding DNA: TGTGCCACCAGCAGAGGTGGGACAGGTTCGCAAGAGCAGTACTTC. It codes for CATSRGGTGSQEQYF. Full variable domain (remainder filled in from reference TRBV15 and TRBJ2-7): DAMVIQNPRYQVTQFGKPVTLSCSQTLNHNVMYWYQQKSSQAPKLLFHYYDKDFNNEADTPDNFQSRRPNTSFCFLDIRSPGLGDTAMYLCATSRGGTGSQEQYFGPGTRLTVT.

This clone has more than one count but fewer than ten. The genes are TRBV27 and TRBJ2-7, with 9 bases aligning to TRBD2. The CDR3 spans 15 residues. Germline V gene sequence: CDR1 MNHEY, CDR2 SMNVEV (reference sequence). Germline trimming cut 3 bases from V and 5 bases from J; bases unmatched to any gene: 8. This CDR3 reads CASSLGWASGDEQYF. CDR3 sequence (DNA): TGTGCCAGCAGTTTGGGTTGGGCTAGCGGGGACGAGCAGTACTTC.

This clone counts as medium-sized. The V gene is TRBV18, the J gene TRBJ1-1; D call uncertain. V dropped 4 bases and J dropped 2 bases, with 5 bases sitting between them. The CDR3 consists of 12 residues. CDR1 is KGHSH, CDR2 LQKENI, per germline. Here the CDR3 reads CASSLLNTEAFF. DNA of the CDR3: TGTGCCAGCTCACTCTTAAACACTGAAGCTTTCTTT.

The chain couples TRBV27 to TRBJ1-3; no reliable D call. Between the trimmed V and J ends, which lost 1 base and 2 bases, there was a span of 15 bases. The germline gives CDR1 MNHEY, CDR2 SMNVEV (reference sequence). This CDR3 has 17 residues. The CDR3 bases are TGTGCCAGCAGTTTATTTAGCCAGGTCCTCCCTGGAAACACCATATATTTT. This encodes CASSLFSQVLPGNTIYF.

The J gene is TRBJ2-7, the V gene TRBV6-5; no reliable D call. V lost 4 bases to trimming and J lost 0 bases, with 10 bases between them. Germline V lookup: CDR1 MNHEY, CDR2 SVGAGI. The CDR3 contains 14 residues. This CDR3 reads CASSLTVSSYEQYF. Written as DNA, the CDR3 is TGTGCCAGCAGTTTAACAGTAAGCTCCTACGAGCAGTACTTC.

This clone was counted between two and nine times. V and J are TRBV29-1 and TRBJ2-5, with D tentatively TRBD1 or TRBD2 (5 bases each). In germline, CDR1 is SQVTM, CDR2 ANQGSEA. V lost 7 bases and J 5 bases, leaving 14 bases between the germline ends. This CDR3 is built from 12 residues. The CDR3: CSGLRDGETQYF. The CDR3 bases are TGCAGCGGGCTAAGGGACGGGGAGACCCAGTACTTC.